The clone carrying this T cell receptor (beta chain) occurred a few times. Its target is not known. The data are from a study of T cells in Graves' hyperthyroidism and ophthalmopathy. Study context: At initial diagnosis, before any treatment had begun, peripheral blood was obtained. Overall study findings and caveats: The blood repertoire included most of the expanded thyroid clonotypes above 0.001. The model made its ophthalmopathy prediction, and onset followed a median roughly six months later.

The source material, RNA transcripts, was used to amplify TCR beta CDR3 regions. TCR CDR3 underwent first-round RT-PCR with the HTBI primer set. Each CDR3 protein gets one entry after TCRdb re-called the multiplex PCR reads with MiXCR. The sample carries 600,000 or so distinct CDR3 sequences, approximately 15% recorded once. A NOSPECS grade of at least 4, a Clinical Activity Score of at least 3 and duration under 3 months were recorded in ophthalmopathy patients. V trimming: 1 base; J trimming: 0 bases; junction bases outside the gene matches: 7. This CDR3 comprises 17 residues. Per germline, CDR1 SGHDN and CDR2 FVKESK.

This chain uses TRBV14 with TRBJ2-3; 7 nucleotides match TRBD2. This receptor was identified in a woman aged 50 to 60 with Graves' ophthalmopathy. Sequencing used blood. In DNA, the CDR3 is TGTGCCAGCAGCCAAGGGTCAAGAGCGGGGAGCACAGATACGCAGTATTTT. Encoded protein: CASSQGSRAGSTDTQYF. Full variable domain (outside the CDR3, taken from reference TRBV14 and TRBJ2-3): EAGVTQFPSHSVIEKGQTVTLRCDPISGHDNLYWYRRVMGKEIKFLLHFVKESKQDESGMPNNRFLAERTGGTYSTLKVQPAELEDSGVYFCASSQGSRAGSTDTQYFGPGTRLTVL.